This T cell receptor beta chain derives from a study of blood T cell repertoires in COVID-19. Data came from immunoSEQ multiplex PCR; TCRdb stores just in-frame clones and leaves some out. The sample shows approximately 350,000 clones, around 86% of them seen only once. Those enrolled in Seattle joined during active infection and were followed longitudinally afterward. The CDR3 has 15 amino acids. CDR1 SGHDT and CDR2 YYEEEE come from the germline V gene. Trimming left V 1 base short and J 9 bases short, with 19 bases between. This chain links TRBV5-6 with TRBJ1-2; D may be TRBD1 (5 bases). Source material: peripheral blood. This receptor was obtained from a woman between 50 and 59 years old with COVID-19, enrolled during active disease. DNA of the CDR3: TGTGCCAGCAGCTTGTCCCATGCGGGGGTAGATCGCTACACCTTC. Its protein product is CASSLSHAGVDRYTF.